This T cell receptor (beta chain) was documented in a study of T cell repertoires in cytomegalovirus infection. Study-wide context: HLA-C-restricted CMV epitopes, recently identified, and well-studied HLA-B-restricted ones were used by the study. Public TCR beta signature analysis indicated the presence of both CMV infection and matching HLA type.

Findings and limits, study-wide: The study found HLA-C-restricted CMV-specific TCR beta clonotypes dominating the ex vivo response. Identification of carriers of CMV plus the relevant HLA was performed using cumulative public TCR beta family frequency.

This clonotype was seen a handful of times. What it recognizes is unknown. TCRdb fed the reads into MiXCR, producing one record per CDR3 protein. The sample holds fewer than 200,000 distinct CDR3 sequences, roughly 22% seen once. Trimming stripped 3 bases from V and 4 bases from J, with 13 bases between. Germline V CDR1 and CDR2: LGHNA, YSLEER. The CDR3 covers 14 residues. The material sequenced was CD8+ T cells from cultured PBMCs, taken from culture after CMV antigen stimulation. The chain is built from TRBV4-3 and TRBJ2-7; perhaps TRBD2 as D (6 bases). This receptor was obtained from a human donor in good health (CMV status not recorded). Some clones in this sample may be carry-over from other donors' samples. The CDR3 here is CASSHTGLGYEQYF. In DNA, the CDR3 is TGCGCCAGCAGCCATACGGGACTGGGTTACGAGCAGTACTTC.